Sequencing of this T cell receptor beta chain was carried out in a study of T cell repertoires in cytomegalovirus infection. Study at large: It can be stated that public TCR beta signatures indicated CMV infection as well as a matching HLA type. Study results and limitations: In two of eight donors, the top clonotype was HLA-C-restricted CMV-specific.

A note on this clonotype: Its antigen is unidentified.

CDR3 length equals 17 residues. V was clipped by 4 bases and J by 4 bases; unmatched bases: 9. Germline V gene lookup returns CDR1 ENHRY and CDR2 SYGVKD. TCRdb redid the calling of the reads with MiXCR, one entry per CDR3 protein. The sample carries some 920,000 distinct CDR3 sequences, under 40% recorded once. The TCR sequence derives from a human donor in good health (CMV status not recorded). Some clones in this sample may be carry-over from other donors' samples. The rearrangement joins TRBV10-3 to TRBJ2-5; 13 nucleotides align to TRBD2. Sequencing was performed on cultured CD8+ T cells from PBMCs, taken from culture after CMV antigen stimulation. CDR3 DNA sequence: TGTGCCATCAGTGCGGAAGAAACTAGCGGGGGGGCAGAGACCCAGTACTTC. The encoded protein is CAISAEETSGGAETQYF.